The rows below give T cell receptor beta chains drawn from one sample of a study of T-cell memory formation after mild COVID-19. TCRdb re-analysed the 5' RACE reads in MiXCR, keeping a single row per CDR3 protein. In the table there are a few hundred thousand distinct CDR3 sequences, 15% to 20% of which are singletons. Input material: PBMCs or a T cell subset sorted from them (not recorded which). The receptors come from a young man who had mild COVID-19 (a few samples of this study predate the infection). Cell type and time point are not known. Both conserved end residues are part of each CDR3. The order of the fields is D gene, V gene, J gene, clone size, CDR3 DNA, CDR3 protein. D genes are given only for firm matches. Size values are once, few and many counts, or a class for expanded clones, and some rows have none.

D gene: TRBD1; V gene: TRBV2; J gene: TRBJ2-2; clone size: few; CDR3 DNA: TGTGCCAGCGTAACAGGGGCACTGAACACCGGGGAGCTGTTTTTT; CDR3 protein: CASVTGALNTGELFF
D gene: .; V gene: TRBV27; J gene: TRBJ1-1; clone size: .; CDR3 DNA: TGTGCCAGCAGTTTGAGGGGAAGCACTGAAGCTTTCTTT; CDR3 protein: CASSLRGSTEAFF
D gene: TRBD2; V gene: TRBV12-3/TRBV12-4; J gene: TRBJ2-3; clone size: .; CDR3 DNA: TGTGCCAGCAGTCAGAGCGGGGGAACAGATACGCAGTATTTT; CDR3 protein: CASSQSGGTDTQYF
D gene: .; V gene: TRBV2; J gene: TRBJ1-2; clone size: .; CDR3 DNA: TGTGCCAGCAGTCCCCTTGGGACAAGCTATGGCTACACCTTC; CDR3 protein: CASSPLGTSYGYTF
D gene: .; V gene: TRBV7-9; J gene: TRBJ2-5; clone size: .; CDR3 DNA: TGTGCCAGCAGCTTTAGGTCGATCGGGCAGGCCCCGCGAGAGACCCAGTACTTC; CDR3 protein: CASSFRSIGQAPRETQYF
D gene: TRBD2; V gene: TRBV7-3; J gene: TRBJ2-3; clone size: .; CDR3 DNA: TGTGCCAGCAGCGTAGGACTAGCGGGGGGGAGATACTACACAGATACGCAGTATTTT; CDR3 protein: CASSVGLAGGRYYTDTQYF
D gene: TRBD1; V gene: TRBV7-3; J gene: TRBJ2-7; clone size: once; CDR3 DNA: TGTGCCAGCAGCTCAACAGGGGGCGAGCAGTACTTC; CDR3 protein: CASSSTGGEQYF
D gene: .; V gene: TRBV11-2; J gene: TRBJ2-3; clone size: few; CDR3 DNA: TGTGCCAGCAGCTTAGGCACAGGCAATTTAGGAGATACGCAGTATTTT; CDR3 protein: CASSLGTGNLGDTQYF
D gene: TRBD1; V gene: TRBV3-1; J gene: TRBJ2-1; clone size: .; CDR3 DNA: TGTGCCAGCAGCCAAGAACAGGGGGCGCCGTTCTTC; CDR3 protein: CASSQEQGAPFF
D gene: .; V gene: TRBV4-3; J gene: TRBJ2-5; clone size: few; CDR3 DNA: TGCGCCAGCAGCCAAGATCTGGCGGGACGAGAGACCCAGTACTTC; CDR3 protein: CASSQDLAGRETQYF
D gene: TRBD2; V gene: TRBV4-1; J gene: TRBJ2-1; clone size: few; CDR3 DNA: TGCGCCAGCACCCCCCGGGTAGCGGGGGGAAATGAGCAGTTCTTC; CDR3 protein: CASTPRVAGGNEQFF
D gene: .; V gene: TRBV5-1; J gene: TRBJ1-2; clone size: .; CDR3 DNA: TGCGCCAGCAGCTTCGGACAAGATGGCTACACCTTC; CDR3 protein: CASSFGQDGYTF
D gene: .; V gene: TRBV29-1; J gene: TRBJ2-1; clone size: .; CDR3 DNA: TGCAGCGCCTGGGCGGTCACAACCTACAATGAGCAGTTCTTC; CDR3 protein: CSAWAVTTYNEQFF
D gene: .; V gene: TRBV6-5; J gene: TRBJ2-1; clone size: few; CDR3 DNA: TGTGCCAGCAGTTACTCGACTACCGTTACCAATGAGCAGTTCTTC; CDR3 protein: CASSYSTTVTNEQFF
D gene: .; V gene: TRBV2; J gene: TRBJ1-1; clone size: .; CDR3 DNA: TGTGCCAGGGGGACGGGAACCCGAGGAACTGAAGCTTTCTTT; CDR3 protein: CARGTGTRGTEAFF
D gene: TRBD1; V gene: TRBV18; J gene: TRBJ2-1; clone size: once; CDR3 DNA: TGTGCCAGCTCACCAATCCAAGGGGGCGTCGATGAGCAGTTCTTC; CDR3 protein: CASSPIQGGVDEQFF
D gene: TRBD2; V gene: TRBV7-3; J gene: TRBJ2-3; clone size: .; CDR3 DNA: TGTGCCAGCAGCTTAAGATTGGTCAGCGGGGGTAGGGATACGCAGTATTTT; CDR3 protein: CASSLRLVSGGRDTQYF
D gene: .; V gene: TRBV20-1; J gene: TRBJ2-3; clone size: .; CDR3 DNA: TGCAGTGCGGCGAGGGCGAGTAGCGGCACAGATACGCAGTATTTT; CDR3 protein: CSAARASSGTDTQYF
D gene: .; V gene: TRBV7-2; J gene: TRBJ2-5; clone size: .; CDR3 DNA: TGTGCCAGCAGCTTAGCGCTAGCAAGGTCAGAGACCCAGTACTTC; CDR3 protein: CASSLALARSETQYF
D gene: TRBD2; V gene: TRBV5-4; J gene: TRBJ2-5; clone size: .; CDR3 DNA: TGTGCCAGCAGCCCTAACGGGGGGGAATTTCAAGAGACCCAGTACTTC; CDR3 protein: CASSPNGGEFQETQYF
D gene: .; V gene: TRBV15; J gene: TRBJ1-1; clone size: .; CDR3 DNA: TGTGCCACCAGCAGGGGATCGGACCGAAACACTGAAGCTTTCTTT; CDR3 protein: CATSRGSDRNTEAFF
D gene: .; V gene: TRBV12-3/TRBV12-4; J gene: TRBJ2-2; clone size: few; CDR3 DNA: TGTGCCAGCAGTGATTGGCGGGGGAACACCGGGGAGCTGTTTTTT; CDR3 protein: CASSDWRGNTGELFF
D gene: .; V gene: TRBV5-1; J gene: TRBJ2-3; clone size: .; CDR3 DNA: TGCGCCAGCAGCTTGGACTACTGGGGAGATACGCAGTATTTT; CDR3 protein: CASSLDYWGDTQYF
D gene: TRBD1; V gene: TRBV20-1; J gene: TRBJ2-7; clone size: .; CDR3 DNA: TGCAGTGCTACGACAGGGGGCCACGAGCAGTACTTC; CDR3 protein: CSATTGGHEQYF
D gene: TRBD2; V gene: TRBV5-1; J gene: TRBJ2-1; clone size: .; CDR3 DNA: TGCGCCAGCAGCTCCTGGACTAGCGGGGGAGGCCATGAGCAGTTCTTC; CDR3 protein: CASSSWTSGGGHEQFF
D gene: .; V gene: TRBV12-3/TRBV12-4; J gene: TRBJ1-1; clone size: few; CDR3 DNA: TGTGCCAGCAGTCAGGGACATACGAACACTGAAGCTTTCTTT; CDR3 protein: CASSQGHTNTEAFF
D gene: TRBD1; V gene: TRBV3-1; J gene: TRBJ2-3; clone size: .; CDR3 DNA: TGTGCCAGCAGCCAACCTACAGGGGGCCCAACGCAGTATTTT; CDR3 protein: CASSQPTGGPTQYF
D gene: TRBD1; V gene: TRBV10-3; J gene: TRBJ1-2; clone size: .; CDR3 DNA: TGTGCCATCAGTGAGGACAGGGGTGGCTACACCTTC; CDR3 protein: CAISEDRGGYTF
D gene: .; V gene: TRBV29-1; J gene: TRBJ1-1; clone size: .; CDR3 DNA: TGCAGCGTTCGTAGGAGTAATTGGGCTTTCTTT; CDR3 protein: CSVRRSNWAFF
D gene: .; V gene: TRBV20-1; J gene: TRBJ1-1; clone size: .; CDR3 DNA: TGCAGTGCTACCTCGGGGGGCATGAACACTGAAGCTTTCTTT; CDR3 protein: CSATSGGMNTEAFF
D gene: TRBD1; V gene: TRBV5-6; J gene: TRBJ1-5; clone size: .; CDR3 DNA: TGTGCCAGCAGCTCTGGGGCAGGGGGCGGTCAGCCCCAGCATTTT; CDR3 protein: CASSSGAGGGQPQHF
D gene: .; V gene: TRBV15; J gene: TRBJ1-4; clone size: few; CDR3 DNA: TGTGCCACCAGCAGTGACCGGGGGAATGAAAAACTGTTTTTT; CDR3 protein: CATSSDRGNEKLFF
D gene: .; V gene: TRBV7-9; J gene: TRBJ2-5; clone size: .; CDR3 DNA: TGTGCCAGCAGCTGGGACCACAGGGAGACCCAGTACTTC; CDR3 protein: CASSWDHRETQYF
D gene: .; V gene: TRBV9; J gene: TRBJ1-5; clone size: few; CDR3 DNA: TGTGCCAGCAGCGTAAGGGGGGGGCGAGATCAGCCCCAGCATTTT; CDR3 protein: CASSVRGGRDQPQHF
D gene: .; V gene: TRBV20-1; J gene: TRBJ1-1; clone size: many; CDR3 DNA: TGCAGTGTACCCGAAGGGAACACTGAAGCTTTCTTT; CDR3 protein: CSVPEGNTEAFF
D gene: .; V gene: TRBV27; J gene: TRBJ1-6; clone size: .; CDR3 DNA: TGTGCCAGCAGGAGGGCGGGATCACCCCTCCACTTT; CDR3 protein: CASRRAGSPLHF
D gene: .; V gene: TRBV11-2; J gene: TRBJ2-1; clone size: .; CDR3 DNA: TGTGCCAGCAGCTTAGCGGGTAGGGGCGGGGTGGAGCAGTTCTTC; CDR3 protein: CASSLAGRGGVEQFF
D gene: TRBD1; V gene: TRBV28; J gene: TRBJ1-6; clone size: .; CDR3 DNA: TGTGCCATCCGCGGAGGGACAGGGCTTGTTTCACCCCTCCACTTT; CDR3 protein: CAIRGGTGLVSPLHF
D gene: .; V gene: TRBV7-2; J gene: TRBJ2-1; clone size: .; CDR3 DNA: TGTGCCGTCGGACGTACCTACAATGAGCAGTTCTTC; CDR3 protein: CAVGRTYNEQFF
D gene: TRBD1; V gene: TRBV2; J gene: TRBJ1-2; clone size: few; CDR3 DNA: TGTGCCAGCGGGGCACGGGACAGCTGGTATGGCTACACCTTC; CDR3 protein: CASGARDSWYGYTF
D gene: .; V gene: TRBV29-1; J gene: TRBJ2-3; clone size: once; CDR3 DNA: TGCAGCGTTGTGAGCGGAGATACGCAGTATTTT; CDR3 protein: CSVVSGDTQYF
D gene: .; V gene: TRBV7-6; J gene: TRBJ2-7; clone size: few; CDR3 DNA: TGTGCCAGCAGCTTGGACGGGACGTTACGTCGGGAGCAGTACTTC; CDR3 protein: CASSLDGTLRREQYF
D gene: TRBD1; V gene: TRBV5-5; J gene: TRBJ2-3; clone size: .; CDR3 DNA: TGTGCCAGCAGCCTCGGACAGGGGGCAGGCTCGGATACGCAGTATTTT; CDR3 protein: CASSLGQGAGSDTQYF
D gene: TRBD2; V gene: TRBV6-2/TRBV6-3; J gene: TRBJ2-3; clone size: many; CDR3 DNA: TGTGCCAGCAGTCGACCCCCGGGCGGGGGGGCAGATACGCAGTATTTT; CDR3 protein: CASSRPPGGGADTQYF
D gene: TRBD1; V gene: TRBV7-3; J gene: TRBJ1-2; clone size: few; CDR3 DNA: TGTGCCAGCAGCCTTGGGACAGGGGACGGCGGCTACACCTTC; CDR3 protein: CASSLGTGDGGYTF
D gene: TRBD2; V gene: TRBV7-6; J gene: TRBJ2-1; clone size: few; CDR3 DNA: TGTGCCAGCAGCCCTATCGCGGGGGGGCGTCACAATGAGCAGTTCTTC; CDR3 protein: CASSPIAGGRHNEQFF
D gene: .; V gene: TRBV7-2; J gene: TRBJ1-5; clone size: few; CDR3 DNA: TGTGCCAGCAGCTTGATTCCCAATAGCAATCAGCCCCAGCATTTT; CDR3 protein: CASSLIPNSNQPQHF
D gene: .; V gene: TRBV5-1; J gene: TRBJ2-3; clone size: few; CDR3 DNA: TGCGCCAGCACCCTGAGGGGGGCCAGCACAGATACGCAGTATTTT; CDR3 protein: CASTLRGASTDTQYF
D gene: .; V gene: TRBV12-3/TRBV12-4; J gene: TRBJ2-5; clone size: .; CDR3 DNA: TGTGCCAGCAGTTGGGCGGATTGGGAGACCCAGTACTTC; CDR3 protein: CASSWADWETQYF